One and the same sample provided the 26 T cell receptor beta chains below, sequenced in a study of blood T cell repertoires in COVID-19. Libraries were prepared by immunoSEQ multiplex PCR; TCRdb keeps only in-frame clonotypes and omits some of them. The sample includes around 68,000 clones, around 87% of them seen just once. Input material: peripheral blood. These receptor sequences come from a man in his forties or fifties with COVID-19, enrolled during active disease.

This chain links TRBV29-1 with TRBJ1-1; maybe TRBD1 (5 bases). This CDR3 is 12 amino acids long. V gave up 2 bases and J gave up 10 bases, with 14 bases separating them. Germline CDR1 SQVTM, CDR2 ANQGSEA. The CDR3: CSVEPNPGLAFF. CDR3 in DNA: TGCAGCGTTGAACCCAACCCAGGGTTAGCTTTCTTT. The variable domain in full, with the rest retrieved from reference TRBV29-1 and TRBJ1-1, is SAVISQKPSRDICQRGTSLTIQCQVDSQVTMMFWYRQQPGQSLTLIATANQGSEATYESGFVIDKFPISRPNLTFSTLTVSNMSPEDSSIYLCSVEPNPGLAFFGQGTRLTVV.

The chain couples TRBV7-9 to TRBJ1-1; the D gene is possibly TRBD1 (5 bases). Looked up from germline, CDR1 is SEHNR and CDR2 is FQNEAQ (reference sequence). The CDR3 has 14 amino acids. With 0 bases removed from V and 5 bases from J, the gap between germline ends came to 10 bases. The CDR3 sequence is CASSLASGWTEAFF. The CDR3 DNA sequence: TGTGCCAGCAGCTTAGCGTCAGGGTGGACTGAAGCTTTCTTT.

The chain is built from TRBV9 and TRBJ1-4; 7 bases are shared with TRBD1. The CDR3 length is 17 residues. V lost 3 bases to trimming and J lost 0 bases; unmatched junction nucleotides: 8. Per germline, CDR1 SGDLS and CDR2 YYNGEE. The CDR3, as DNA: TGTGCCAGCAGCGATTACAGGGGAGAAGCAACTAATGAAAAACTGTTTTTT. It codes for CASSDYRGEATNEKLFF. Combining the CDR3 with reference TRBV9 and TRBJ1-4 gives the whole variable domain DSGVTQTPKHLITATGQRVTLRCSPRSGDLSVYWYQQSLDQGLQFLIQYYNGEERAKGNILERFSAQQFPDLHSELNLSSLELGDSALYFCASSDYRGEATNEKLFFGSGTQLSVL.

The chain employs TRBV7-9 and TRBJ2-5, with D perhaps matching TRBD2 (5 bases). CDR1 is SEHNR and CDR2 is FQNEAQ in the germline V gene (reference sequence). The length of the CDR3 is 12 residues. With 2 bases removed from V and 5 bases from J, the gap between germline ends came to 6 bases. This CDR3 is CASSLRGETQYF. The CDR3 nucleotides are TGTGCCAGCAGCTTAAGAGGGGAGACCCAGTACTTC. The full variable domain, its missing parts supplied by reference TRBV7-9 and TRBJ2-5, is DTGVSQNPRHKITKRGQNVTFRCDPISEHNRLYWYRQTLGQGPEFLTYFQNEAQLEKSRLLSDRFSAERPKGSFSTLEIQRTEQGDSAMYLCASSLRGETQYFGPGTRLLVL.

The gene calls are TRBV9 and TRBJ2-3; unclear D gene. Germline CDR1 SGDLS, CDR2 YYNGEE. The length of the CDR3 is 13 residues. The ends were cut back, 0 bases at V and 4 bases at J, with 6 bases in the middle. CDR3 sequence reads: CASSVAQADTQYF. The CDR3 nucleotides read TGTGCCAGCAGCGTAGCTCAGGCAGATACGCAGTATTTT.

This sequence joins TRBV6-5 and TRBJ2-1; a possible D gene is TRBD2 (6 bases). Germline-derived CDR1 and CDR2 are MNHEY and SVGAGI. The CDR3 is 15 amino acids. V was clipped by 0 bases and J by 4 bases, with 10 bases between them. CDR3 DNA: TGTGCCAGCAGTTACTCGCGGGACTTTTACAATGAGCAGTTCTTC. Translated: CASSYSRDFYNEQFF.

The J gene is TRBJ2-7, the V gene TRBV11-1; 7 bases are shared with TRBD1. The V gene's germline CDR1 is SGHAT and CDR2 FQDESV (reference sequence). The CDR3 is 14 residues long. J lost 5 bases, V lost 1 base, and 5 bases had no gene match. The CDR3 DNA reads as TGTGCCAGCAGCTTAGAGGGGGCAGTAGACGAGCAGTACTTC. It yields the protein CASSLEGAVDEQYF.

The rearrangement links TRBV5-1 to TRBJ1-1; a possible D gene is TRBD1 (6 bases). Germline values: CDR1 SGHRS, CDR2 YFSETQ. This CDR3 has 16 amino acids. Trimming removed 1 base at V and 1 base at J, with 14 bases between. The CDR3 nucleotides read TGCGCCAGCAGCTTGTTGTCTGGGGGCCGGAACACTGAAGCTTTCTTT. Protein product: CASSLLSGGRNTEAFF.

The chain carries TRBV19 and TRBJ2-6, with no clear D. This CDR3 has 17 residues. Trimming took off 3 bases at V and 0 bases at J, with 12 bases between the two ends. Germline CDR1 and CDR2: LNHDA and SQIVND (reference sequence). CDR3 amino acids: CASSISLISSGANVLTF. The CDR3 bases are TGTGCCAGTAGTATTTCACTCATTAGCTCTGGGGCCAACGTCCTGACTTTC.

CDR3 coding DNA: TGTGCCAGCTCCCCCATCTCTCCGACAGGGAAACTCAATGGCTACACCTTC. This translates into CASSPISPTGKLNGYTF. This rearrangement joins TRBV18 to TRBJ1-2; 7 bases map to TRBD1. V shed 6 bases and J 6 bases; nucleotides not matched to a gene: 19. CDR3 size: 17 residues. The V gene's germline CDR1 is KGHSH and CDR2 LQKENI.

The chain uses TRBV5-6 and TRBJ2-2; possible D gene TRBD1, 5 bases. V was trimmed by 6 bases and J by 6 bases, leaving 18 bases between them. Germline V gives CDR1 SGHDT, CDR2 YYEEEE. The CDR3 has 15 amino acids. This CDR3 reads CASNRQGKSSGELFF. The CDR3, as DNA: TGTGCCAGCAACCGGCAGGGAAAGTCGTCCGGGGAGCTGTTTTTT.

For the CDR3, the DNA is TGTGCCAGCACCCACAGGGGGCGAGGGGCTTTCTTT. It encodes CASTHRGRGAFF. The J gene is TRBJ1-1, the V gene TRBV28; 9 bases are shared with TRBD1. The CDR3 length is 12 residues. The J segment lost 11 bases and the V segment lost 7 bases, leaving 8 bases of the junction unmatched. CDR1 is MDHEN, CDR2 SYDVKM, per germline.

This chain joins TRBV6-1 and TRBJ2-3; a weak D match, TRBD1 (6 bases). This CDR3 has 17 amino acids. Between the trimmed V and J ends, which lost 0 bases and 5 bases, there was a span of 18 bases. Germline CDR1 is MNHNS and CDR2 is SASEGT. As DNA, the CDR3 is TGTGCCAGCAGTGAAGCGCGAAGGACAAACAGGGTAGATACGCAGTATTTT. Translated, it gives CASSEARRTNRVDTQYF.

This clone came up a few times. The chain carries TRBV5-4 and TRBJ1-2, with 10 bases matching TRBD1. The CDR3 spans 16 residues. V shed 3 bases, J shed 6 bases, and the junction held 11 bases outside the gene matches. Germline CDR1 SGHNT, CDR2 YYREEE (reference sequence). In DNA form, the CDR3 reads TGTGCCAGCAGCTCGGGACAGGGGATAAAGGGGGATGGCTACACCTTC. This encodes CASSSGQGIKGDGYTF.

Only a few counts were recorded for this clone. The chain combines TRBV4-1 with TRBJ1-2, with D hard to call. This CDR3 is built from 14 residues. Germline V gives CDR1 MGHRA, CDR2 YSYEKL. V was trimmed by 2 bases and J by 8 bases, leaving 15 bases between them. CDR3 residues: CASSQPTSVRGYTF. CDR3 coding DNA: TGCGCCAGCAGCCAACCTACCTCGGTGAGAGGCTACACCTTC.

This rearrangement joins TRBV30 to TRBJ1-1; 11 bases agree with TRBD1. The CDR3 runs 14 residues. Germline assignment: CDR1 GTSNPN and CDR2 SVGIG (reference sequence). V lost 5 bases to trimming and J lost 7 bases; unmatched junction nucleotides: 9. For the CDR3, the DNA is TGTGCCTGGGGGAACGGACAGGGGGCGGGTGAAGCTTTCTTT. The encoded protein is CAWGNGQGAGEAFF.

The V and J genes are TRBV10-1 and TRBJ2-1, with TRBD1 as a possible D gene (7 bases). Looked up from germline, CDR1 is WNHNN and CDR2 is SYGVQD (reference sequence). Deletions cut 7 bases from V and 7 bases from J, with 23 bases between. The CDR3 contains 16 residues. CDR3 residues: CASILGGEGAWNEQFF. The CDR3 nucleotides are TGCGCCAGCATCCTCGGGGGCGAGGGGGCCTGGAATGAGCAGTTCTTC.

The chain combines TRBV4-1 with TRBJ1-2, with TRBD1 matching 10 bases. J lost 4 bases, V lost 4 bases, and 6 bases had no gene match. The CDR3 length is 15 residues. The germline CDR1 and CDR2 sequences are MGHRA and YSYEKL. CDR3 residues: CASSPPDRGPYGYTF. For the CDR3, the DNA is TGCGCCAGCAGCCCTCCCGACAGGGGGCCCTATGGCTACACCTTC.

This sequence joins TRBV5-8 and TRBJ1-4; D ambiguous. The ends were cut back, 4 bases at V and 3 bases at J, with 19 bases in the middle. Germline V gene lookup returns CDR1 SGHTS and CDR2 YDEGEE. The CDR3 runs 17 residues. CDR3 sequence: CASSSGPSRAPNEKLFF. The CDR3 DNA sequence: TGTGCCAGCAGCAGCGGTCCATCCCGGGCGCCTAATGAAAAACTGTTTTTT.

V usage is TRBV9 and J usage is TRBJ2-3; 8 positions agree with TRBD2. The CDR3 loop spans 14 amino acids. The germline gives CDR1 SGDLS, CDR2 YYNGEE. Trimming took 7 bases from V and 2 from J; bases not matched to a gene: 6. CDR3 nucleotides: TGTGCCAGCGCGAGCGGGGGCTTCACAGATACGCAGTATTTT. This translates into CASASGGFTDTQYF.

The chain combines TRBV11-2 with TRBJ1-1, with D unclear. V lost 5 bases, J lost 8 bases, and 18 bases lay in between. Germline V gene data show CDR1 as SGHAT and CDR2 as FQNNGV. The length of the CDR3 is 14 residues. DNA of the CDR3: TGTGCCAGCAGCCGTCAAACATCTGTAGCCGAAGCTTTCTTT. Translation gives CASSRQTSVAEAFF.

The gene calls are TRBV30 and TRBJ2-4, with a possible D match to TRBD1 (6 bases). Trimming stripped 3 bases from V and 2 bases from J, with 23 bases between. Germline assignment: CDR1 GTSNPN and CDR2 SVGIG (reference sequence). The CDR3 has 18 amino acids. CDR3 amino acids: CAWSLGVVRGLPKNIQYF. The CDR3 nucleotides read TGTGCCTGGAGCCTAGGGGTCGTCAGGGGTTTGCCCAAAAACATTCAGTACTTC.

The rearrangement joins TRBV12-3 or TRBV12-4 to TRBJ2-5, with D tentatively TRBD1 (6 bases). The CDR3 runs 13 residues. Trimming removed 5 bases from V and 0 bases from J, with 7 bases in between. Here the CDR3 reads CASSTGYQETQYF. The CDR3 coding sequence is TGTGCCAGCAGTACAGGGTACCAAGAGACCCAGTACTTC.

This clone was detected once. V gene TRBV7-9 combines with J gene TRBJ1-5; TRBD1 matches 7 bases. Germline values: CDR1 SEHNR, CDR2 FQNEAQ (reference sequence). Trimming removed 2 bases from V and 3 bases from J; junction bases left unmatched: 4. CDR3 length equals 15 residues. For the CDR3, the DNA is TGTGCCAGCAGCTTAACCGGGACAGACAATCAGCCCCAGCATTTT. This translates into CASSLTGTDNQPQHF.

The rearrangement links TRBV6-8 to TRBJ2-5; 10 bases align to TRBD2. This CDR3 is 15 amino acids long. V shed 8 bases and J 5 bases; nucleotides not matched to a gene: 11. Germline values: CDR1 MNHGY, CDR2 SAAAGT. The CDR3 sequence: CASGLAGVTGETQYF. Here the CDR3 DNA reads TGTGCCAGCGGGCTAGCGGGGGTAACGGGGGAGACCCAGTACTTC.

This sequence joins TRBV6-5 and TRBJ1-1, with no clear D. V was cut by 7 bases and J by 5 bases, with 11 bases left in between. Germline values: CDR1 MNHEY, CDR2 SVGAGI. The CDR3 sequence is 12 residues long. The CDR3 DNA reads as TGTGCCAGCAATTCTCCGGGAACTGAAGCTTTCTTT. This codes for CASNSPGTEAFF.